This entry describes one TCR beta chain. Its target is not known. The assay was immunoSEQ multiplex PCR, and TCRdb's table has in-frame clones only and misses some. The table shows approximately 2,200,000 clones, with 85% to 95% occurring only once. These data come from a study of shared clonotypes between healthy human individuals. Study-wide findings and caveats: Generation probability values for non-shared clonotypes were lower than those for clonotypes shared by all four donors. Rarefaction analysis demonstrated incomplete sorted-subset sequencing notwithstanding large depth.

Germline V lookup: CDR1 MNHEY, CDR2 SMNVEV (reference sequence). Deletions cut 5 bases from V and 1 base from J, with 20 bases between. CDR3 length equals 17 residues. The naive CD8 fraction comprised CD45RO-negative cells positively selected for CCR7 and excluded terminally differentiated effector memory CD45RA+ cells. The clonotype comes from a man younger than 30 in good health. Some clones in this sample may be carry-over from other donors' samples. This chain links TRBV27 with TRBJ1-1; perhaps TRBD1 as D (5 bases). Sequenced input: naive CD8+ T cells from PBMCs. Written as DNA, the CDR3 is TGTGCCAGCAGTCCACTCTGGGCGACGGGACCGAACACTGAAGCTTTCTTT. Its translation: CASSPLWATGPNTEAFF.